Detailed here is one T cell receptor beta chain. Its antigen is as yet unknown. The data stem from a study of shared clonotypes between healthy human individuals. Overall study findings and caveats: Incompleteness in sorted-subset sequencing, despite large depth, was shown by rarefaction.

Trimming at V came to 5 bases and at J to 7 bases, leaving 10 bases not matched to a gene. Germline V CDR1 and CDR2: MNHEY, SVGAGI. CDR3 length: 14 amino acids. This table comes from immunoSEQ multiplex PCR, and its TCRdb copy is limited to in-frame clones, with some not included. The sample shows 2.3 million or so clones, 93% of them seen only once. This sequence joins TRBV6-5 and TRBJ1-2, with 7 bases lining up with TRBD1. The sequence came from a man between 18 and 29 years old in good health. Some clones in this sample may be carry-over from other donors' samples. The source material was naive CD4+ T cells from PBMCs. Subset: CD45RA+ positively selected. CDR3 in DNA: TGTGCCAGCAGTGGAGACAGGGCCTTGGGTGGCTACACCTTC. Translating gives CASSGDRALGGYTF.